The T cell receptor beta chain under discussion was sequenced for a study of OX40 agonist ivuxolimab in advanced cancers. Study information: The mean age was roughly 60 years, ranging from about 20 to 79, with 82.7% of participants male. General study results and limits: Those patients achieving a partial response at 0.1-3.0 mg/kg showed among the lowest clonal expansion. In the 0.1 to 3.0 mg/kg range, CD4+ and CD8+ blood T cells had expanded clonally by week 6.

Trimming cost V 4 bases and J 5 bases; bases outside gene matches: 7. CDR3 length: 16 residues. Germline assignment: CDR1 SEHNR and CDR2 FQNEAQ (reference sequence). Repertoires were generated with immunoSEQ multiplex PCR, while TCRdb's copy carries only in-frame clones and drops some. Of 13,000 to 15,000 clones listed, about 75% are singletons. Details on this clone: The target antigen is unknown.

The specimen comprised CD4+ or CD8+ T cells sorted from blood, sampled in a trial of the OX40 agonist ivuxolimab. The origin of this receptor is an adult with an advanced solid tumor such as melanoma, head and neck, liver or kidney cancer. The rearrangement joins TRBV7-9 to TRBJ2-5; 13 bases match TRBD2. CDR3 coding DNA: TGTGCCAGCAGCTCATTACTAGCGGGGGGGATCGAGACCCAGTACTTC. It codes for CASSSLLAGGIETQYF.